The 16 T cell receptor beta chains below all came from one sample that was sequenced in a study of T cells in women clearing cervical HPV infection. Measured with immunoSEQ multiplex PCR; TCRdb has only the in-frame clones, and not every one. The sample includes roughly 35,000 clones. Sequences were obtained from blood buffy coat. All receptors come from a woman aged 18 to 75 with a cervical HPV16 infection that either progressed to CIN3+ or cleared (not recorded which).

Concerning this clone: The CDR3 end is not reached by the read, which stops 3 residues before it; the germline J gene fills it in. This rearrangement joins TRBV7-6 to TRBJ2-2; TRBD1 agrees at 10 bases. Germline V gene lookup returns CDR1 SGHVS and CDR2 FNYEAQ. There are 15 residues in the CDR3. The CDR3: CASSLRQGANSPLFF. The CDR3 DNA, read in part, is TGTGCCAGCAGCTTAAGACAGGGGGCGAATTCACCG.

Comment on this clone: The read halts 3 residues ahead of the CDR3 end, with the missing end drawn from the germline J gene. The chain recombines TRBV19 with TRBJ1-2, with D unresolved. CDR1 LNHDA and CDR2 SQIVND come from the germline V gene (reference sequence). The CDR3 has 15 residues. CDR3 bases read: TGTGCCAGTAGCTTTACCAGCGGGTTAGGCTACGAC. Protein: CASSFTSGLGYD. The CDR3 reads in full as CASSFTSGLGYDYTF. The complete variable domain, with remaining parts taken from reference TRBV19 and TRBJ1-2, reads DGGITQSPKYLFRKEGQNVTLSCEQNLNHDAMYWYRQDPGQGLRLIYYSQIVNDFQKGDIAEGYSVSREKKESFPLTVTSAQKNPTAFYLCASSFTSGLGYDYTFGSGTRLTVV.

About this clone itself: Sequencing ends 3 residues short of the CDR3 end; the germline J gene provides the rest. The genes are TRBV30 and TRBJ1-1, with D unclear. Germline V gene lookup returns CDR1 GTSNPN and CDR2 SVGIG (reference sequence). CDR3 size: 13 residues. Trimming shortened V by 6 bases and J by 2 bases, and 13 bases separated the two germline ends. The CDR3 sequence: CACLRTFNTEAFF. The sequenced part of the CDR3 DNA is TGTGCCTGCCTAAGGACTTTCAACACTGAA.

For this clone: The read falls 3 residues short of the CDR3 end, and the missing part is taken from the germline J gene. The chain combines TRBV7-9 with TRBJ2-4; the D call may be TRBD1 or TRBD2 (7 bases each). CDR1 is SEHNR, CDR2 FQNEAQ, per germline (reference sequence). The length of the CDR3 is 14 residues. The sequenced part of the CDR3 DNA is TGTGCCAGCAGCCGAAACAGGGGAGGGGATGGT. This translates into CASSRNRGGDG. The full CDR3 protein is CASSRNRGGDGQYF.

Turning to this clone: The germline gene is not matched at one end of the junction; a read error may be the cause. The read gets to within 3 residues of the CDR3 end, and the germline J gene fills in the rest. The rearrangement uses TRBV20-1 and TRBJ1-5, with 8 positions matching TRBD1. The CDR3 is made up of 16 amino acids. Germline CDR1 and CDR2: DFQATT and SNEGSKA (reference sequence). This CDR3 is CSARGQGASLNQPQHF. CDR3 DNA (partial): TGCAGTGCCAGAGGGCAGGGGGCCTCCCTTAATCAGCCC.

Concerning this clone itself: The read falls 3 residues short of the CDR3 end, and the missing part is taken from the germline J gene. V is TRBV7-3 and J is TRBJ2-7; 9 bases line up with TRBD1. V was pared by 5 bases and J by 3 bases, with 8 bases of the junction left unmatched. CDR1 is SGHTA, CDR2 FQGTGA, per germline. This CDR3 is built from 15 residues. The part of the CDR3 DNA that was read is TGTGCCAGCAGCGCGACAGGGGGGTTCTTCTACGAG. Amino acids: CASSATGGFFYE. The entire CDR3 reads CASSATGGFFYEQYF.

A remark on this clone: The read comes to an end 3 residues before the CDR3 does, leaving the germline J gene to fill in the end. The chain carries TRBV18 and TRBJ2-5; 14 bases are a match to TRBD2. Per germline, CDR1 KGHSH and CDR2 LQKENI. CDR3 length equals 14 residues. Unmatched junction bases numbered 5, after V lost 9 bases and J lost 5 bases. The CDR3 region is CASTTSGGAETQYF. Partial CDR3 DNA: TGTGCCAGTACGACTAGCGGGGGGGCCGAGACC.

The CDR3 protein is CASSPRDSGNAGELFF. The covered CDR3 bases are TGTGCCAGCTCACCACGGGATAGCGGGAATGCCGGGGAG. This rearrangement joins TRBV18 to TRBJ2-2; the match to TRBD2 covers 8 bases. The sequence runs out 3 residues before the end of the CDR3; the remainder is reconstructed from the germline J gene. There are 16 residues in the CDR3. Germline V lookup: CDR1 KGHSH, CDR2 LQKENI. V lost 1 base and J lost 6; bases outside the gene matches: 7.

Points on this clone: The CDR3 end is not reached by the read, which stops 3 residues before it; the germline J gene fills it in. The chain links TRBV6-1 to TRBJ1-4; D is perhaps TRBD1 (6 bases). The CDR3 covers 17 residues. Germline V gives CDR1 MNHNS, CDR2 SASEGT. The DNA read from the CDR3 is TGTGCCAGCAGTGAAGAGCGGACAGTCCTTGATAATTCACCA. Its protein product is CASSEERTVLDNSP. The whole CDR3 region reads CASSEERTVLDNSPLFF.

A word on this clone: This sample includes further DNA sequences coding for the same CDR3. The CDR3 loop is CASSPLPIGQGGNTIYF. The CDR3 DNA, read in part, is TGTGCCAGCTCACCCTTGCCTATTGGACAGGGGGGAAACACC. V is TRBV18 and J is TRBJ1-3, with 9 bases fitting TRBD1. The sequence runs out 3 residues before the end of the CDR3; the remainder is reconstructed from the germline J gene. The V gene end was trimmed by 3 bases and the J gene end by 4 bases; junction bases not matched to a gene: 10. The V gene's germline CDR1 is KGHSH and CDR2 LQKENI. The CDR3 spans 17 residues. Variable domain in full (rest from reference TRBV18 and TRBJ1-3): NAGVMQNPRHLVRRRGQEARLRCSPMKGHSHVYWYRQLPEEGLKFMVYLQKENIIDESGMPKERFSAEFPKEGPSILRIQQVVRGDSAAYFCASSPLPIGQGGNTIYFGEGSWLTVV.

Of note for this clone: The read halts 3 residues ahead of the CDR3 end, with the missing end drawn from the germline J gene. The chain uses TRBV28 and TRBJ1-1; tentatively, D is TRBD1 (6 bases). V shed 5 bases and J shed 6 bases, with 16 bases lying between them. This CDR3 comprises 14 residues. Per germline, CDR1 MDHEN and CDR2 SYDVKM. CDR3 region: CASSHGARGSEAFF. CDR3 bases read: TGTGCCAGCAGTCACGGGGCCAGGGGCTCTGAA.

A word on this clone: The sequence runs out 3 residues before the end of the CDR3; the remainder is reconstructed from the germline J gene. The V call is TRBV18, the J call TRBJ2-1, with 8 bases identical to TRBD1. Germline assignment: CDR1 KGHSH and CDR2 LQKENI. V trimming: 2 bases; J trimming: 3 bases; junction bases outside the gene matches: 6. The CDR3 runs 16 residues. The CDR3 sequence: CASSPDRTGIYNEQFF. The DNA read from the CDR3 is TGTGCCAGCTCACCAGATAGGACAGGGATCTACAATGAG.

A word on this clone: The CDR3 goes on 3 residues after the read ends, and that part is filled in from the germline J gene. The chain links TRBV7-9 to TRBJ2-3; D remains ambiguous. V lost 1 base and J lost 5, with 4 bases in between. Germline CDR1 reads SEHNR; CDR2 reads FQNEAQ (reference sequence). The CDR3 is 12 residues long. The CDR3 reads CASSLEGDTQYF. The sequenced part of the CDR3 DNA is TGTGCCAGCAGCTTAGAGGGAGATACG.

Concerning this clone itself: From the germline J gene comes the end of the CDR3, since the read stops 3 residues before it. The V gene is TRBV12-3 or TRBV12-4, the J gene TRBJ1-4; TRBD1 matches 8 bases. CDR3 length: 15 residues. The V and J ends lost 7 bases and 7 bases, in that order; junction bases with no gene match: 11. This CDR3 is CASTQTGAPGEKLFF. The sequenced part of the CDR3 DNA is TGTGCCAGCACCCAGACAGGGGCGCCCGGTGAAAAA.

As concerns this clone: The missing CDR3 end, 3 residues past where the read stops, is filled in from the germline J gene. The chain employs TRBV5-4 and TRBJ2-3; TRBD1 matches 8 bases. After removal of 1 base from V and 5 bases from J, the junction contained 6 bases not matched to a gene. Germline V lookup: CDR1 SGHNT, CDR2 YYREEE (reference sequence). The CDR3 covers 15 residues. The covered CDR3 bases are TGTGCCAGCAGCTTGAACACAGGGGGAAGAGATACG. This gives the protein CASSLNTGGRDT. The whole CDR3 sequence reads CASSLNTGGRDTQYF.

A remark on this clone: The CDR3 goes on 3 residues after the read ends, and that part is filled in from the germline J gene. The chain employs TRBV19 and TRBJ2-3, with D possibly TRBD2 on 6 matching bases. The CDR3 is 16 amino acids. The germline gives CDR1 LNHDA, CDR2 SQIVND (reference sequence). Here the CDR3 reads CASSITGRRGNQPQYF. CDR3 DNA (partial): TGTGCCAGTAGTATTACAGGCCGGAGGGGCAATCAGCCG.